This record covers a single T cell receptor beta chain. Its matching antigen is unknown. Some clones are missing from TCRdb's copy, which holds only in-frame ones; the method was immunoSEQ multiplex PCR. Found here are around 150,000 clones, 88% of them singletons; the top ten hold 2.5% to 3.5%. The data were taken from a study of cytomegalovirus exposure and HLA in healthy donors. Regarding the study as a whole: A subsequent analysis found that TCR clusters from the first cohort also tended to co-occur in the roughly 120 validation repertoires, with approximately 95% of cluster scores above 0.

With 8 bases removed from V and 2 bases from J, the gap between germline ends came to 9 bases. Germline assignment: CDR1 MGHDK and CDR2 SYGVNS. CDR3 length equals 13 residues. The clonotype originates from a man younger than 35 in good health and CMV-seronegative. Material: PBMCs. This rearrangement joins TRBV25-1 to TRBJ2-2; D remains ambiguous. The CDR3 here is CASRGENTGELFF. Written as DNA, the CDR3 is TGTGCCAGCCGAGGAGAAAACACCGGGGAGCTGTTTTTT.